This TCR beta chain came from a study of blood T cell repertoires in COVID-19. Study-level background: In each case, the material was cDNA or gDNA derived from T cells, B-cell-depleted T cells, or PBMCs.

Seattle enrolled patients during active infection and tracked them longitudinally. The CDR3 has 14 amino acids. Trimming left V 3 bases short and J 3 bases short, with 15 bases between. Germline loops: CDR1 SQVTM, CDR2 ANQGSEA. Clones were sequenced by immunoSEQ multiplex PCR, and TCRdb holds only the in-frame ones, with some missing. This sample has some 110,000 clones, with around 74% found just once. Sample: peripheral blood. This clonotype originated in a man aged 80 or over with COVID-19, enrolled during active disease. This chain links TRBV29-1 with TRBJ2-7; a possible D gene is TRBD1 (6 bases). In nucleotides, the CDR3 is TGCAGCGTTGAGGGGGCGACAGGAAGCTACGAGCAGTACTTC. This encodes CSVEGATGSYEQYF.